A single sample is the source of the 7 T cell receptor beta chains below, sequenced in a study of shared clonotypes between healthy human individuals. CD45RO-negative CD8 cells positively selected for CCR7 made up the naive population, which excluded terminally differentiated effector memory CD45RA+ cells. Clones were sequenced by immunoSEQ multiplex PCR, and TCRdb holds only the in-frame ones, with some missing. The sample contains a few million clones, 90% to 95% of which appear only once. Material for sequencing was naive CD8+ T cells from PBMCs. All receptors derive from a man between 18 and 35 years old in good health. Some clones in this sample may be carry-over from other donors' samples.

The chain links TRBV27 to TRBJ2-6; perhaps TRBD2 as D (6 bases). Trimming left V 4 bases short and J 1 base short, with 8 bases between. CDR1 is MNHEY, CDR2 SMNVEV, per germline (reference sequence). This CDR3 has 15 residues. The CDR3 spells CASSYGGSGANVLTF. DNA of the CDR3: TGTGCCAGCAGTTACGGGGGTTCTGGGGCCAACGTCCTGACTTTC.

This clone was picked up one time. The sample carries other DNA sequences with the same CDR3. This chain links TRBV7-8 with TRBJ1-2; 7 bases map to TRBD1. The CDR3 sequence is 12 residues long. The V gene's germline CDR1 is SGHVS and CDR2 FQNEAQ. With 4 bases clipped from V and 5 bases from J, the junction kept 1 base outside the gene matches. The CDR3 nucleotides read TGTGCCAGCAGCTCAGGGGGTTATGGCTACACCTTC. It translates to CASSSGGYGYTF.

The V gene is TRBV21-1, the J gene TRBJ1-6. TRBV21-1 is deemed a pseudogene. The length of the CDR3 is 16 residues. The CDR3 coding sequence is TGTGCCAGCAGCAAAAGATCAATCAAGGGAAATTCACCCCTCCACTTT. Translation gives CASSKRSIKGNSPLHF.

The chain couples TRBV5-1 to TRBJ2-7; 11 bases map to TRBD2. The CDR3 sequence is 16 residues long. The J segment lost 1 base and the V segment lost 3 bases, leaving 6 bases of the junction unmatched. The germline V gene has CDR1 SGHRS and CDR2 YFSETQ. The CDR3: CASSWVAGGGSYEQYF. The CDR3 nucleotides are TGCGCCAGCAGCTGGGTAGCGGGAGGGGGGTCCTACGAGCAGTACTTC.

V is TRBV4-1 and J is TRBJ2-7; tentatively, D is TRBD2 (5 bases). Germline-derived CDR1 and CDR2 are MGHRA and YSYEKL. This CDR3 comprises 16 residues. V lost 0 bases, J lost 2 bases, and 14 bases lay in between. This CDR3 is CASSQDRAGQTYEQYF. The CDR3 coding sequence is TGCGCCAGCAGCCAAGATAGGGCGGGCCAAACCTACGAGCAGTACTTC.

This clone was counted a single time. V gene TRBV6-5 combines with J gene TRBJ1-5; 7 bases align to TRBD1. Germline lookup yields CDR1 MNHEY and CDR2 SVGAGI. The trim removed 6 bases at V and 4 bases at J, leaving 6 bases unmatched. The CDR3 covers 14 residues. The CDR3 here is CASRRTGRNQPQHF. CDR3 nucleotide sequence: TGTGCCAGCAGACGGACAGGTCGGAATCAGCCCCAGCATTTT.

The chain combines TRBV4-2 with TRBJ2-7; TRBD2 aligns across 8 bases. Germline-derived CDR1 and CDR2 are LGHNA and YNFKEQ. The V segment lost 5 bases and the J segment 4 bases; nucleotides outside the gene matches: 7. The CDR3 is 14 residues long. The CDR3 sequence: CASSSGLDAYEQYF. Written as DNA, the CDR3 is TGTGCCAGCAGCTCGGGACTAGACGCGTACGAGCAGTACTTC.